This record concerns one T cell receptor (beta chain) sequence. The antigen is undetermined. This entry comes from a study of T-cell reconstitution after alpha-beta-depleted transplantation in children. Findings and caveats of the study: Alpha-beta T cells present about two months after transplant were reported to originate from several hundred expanded graft clones.

Looked up from germline, CDR1 is SGHRS and CDR2 is YFSETQ. V dropped 1 base and J dropped 5 bases, with 15 bases sitting between them. The CDR3 has 15 residues. Unique molecular identifiers were built into the TCRbeta library. TCRdb called the PCR reads again in MiXCR, with one record for every CDR3 protein. The data show some 450,000 distinct CDR3 sequences, 43% seen once. The material was PBMCs, obtained before TCRalphabeta/CD19-depleted stem cell transplant. V usage is TRBV5-1 and J usage is TRBJ2-5; D is perhaps TRBD2 (7 bases). The receptor was derived from a girl under 10 years old with aplastic anemia, due to receive a stem cell transplant. The CDR3 reads CASSLFEGGRETQYF. The DNA of the CDR3 is TGCGCCAGCAGCTTGTTTGAGGGGGGGCGTGAGACCCAGTACTTC. Supplemented by reference TRBV5-1 and TRBJ2-5, the full variable domain reads KAGVTQTPRYLIKTRGQQVTLSCSPISGHRSVSWYQQTPGQGLQFLFEYFSETQRNKGNFPGRFSGRQFSNSRSEMNVSTLELGDSALYLCASSLFEGGRETQYFGPGTRLLVL.